The clone carrying this T cell receptor beta chain has just a few counts. Antigen unknown. The sample comes from a study of cytomegalovirus exposure and HLA in healthy donors. Study as a whole: HLA-typed donors were the source of tens of millions of unique TCRs held in an early data release.

Study-wide results and caveats: A later analysis revealed that TCR association rates differed between HLA loci, peaking at DRB1 and bottoming out at HLA-C.

Trimming pared 0 bases from V and 0 bases from J, leaving 5 bases between. This CDR3 spans 14 amino acids. Germline CDR1 is KGHSH and CDR2 is LQKENI. The PCR was carried out with 60 Vbeta primers and 13 Jbeta primers. Assay used: immunoSEQ multiplex PCR; TCRdb lists only in-frame clones, some missing. The repertoire has about 130,000 clones, roughly four fifths of them found once; the top ten carry under 2%. Sample: PBMCs. V usage is TRBV18 and J usage is TRBJ1-1; D may be TRBD1 (5 bases). The receptor was derived from a female donor in good health and CMV-seropositive. The CDR3 loop reads CASSPPGVNTEAFF. For the CDR3, the DNA is TGTGCCAGCTCACCACCAGGGGTGAACACTGAAGCTTTCTTT.